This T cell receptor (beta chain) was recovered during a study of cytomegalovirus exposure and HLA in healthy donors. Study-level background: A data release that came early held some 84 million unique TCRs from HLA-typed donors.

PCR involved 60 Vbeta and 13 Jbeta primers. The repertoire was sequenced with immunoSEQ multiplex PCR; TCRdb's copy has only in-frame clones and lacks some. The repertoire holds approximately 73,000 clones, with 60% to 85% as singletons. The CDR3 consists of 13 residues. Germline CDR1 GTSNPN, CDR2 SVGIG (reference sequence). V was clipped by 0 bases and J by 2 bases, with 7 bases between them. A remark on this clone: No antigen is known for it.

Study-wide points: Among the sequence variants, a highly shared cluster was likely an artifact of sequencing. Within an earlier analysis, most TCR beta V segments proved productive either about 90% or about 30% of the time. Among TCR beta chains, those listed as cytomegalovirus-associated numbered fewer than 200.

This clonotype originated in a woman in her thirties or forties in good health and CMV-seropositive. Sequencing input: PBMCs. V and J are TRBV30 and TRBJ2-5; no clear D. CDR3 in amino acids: CAWSVRRQETQYF. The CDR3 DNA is TGTGCCTGGAGTGTACGGCGGCAAGAGACCCAGTACTTC.